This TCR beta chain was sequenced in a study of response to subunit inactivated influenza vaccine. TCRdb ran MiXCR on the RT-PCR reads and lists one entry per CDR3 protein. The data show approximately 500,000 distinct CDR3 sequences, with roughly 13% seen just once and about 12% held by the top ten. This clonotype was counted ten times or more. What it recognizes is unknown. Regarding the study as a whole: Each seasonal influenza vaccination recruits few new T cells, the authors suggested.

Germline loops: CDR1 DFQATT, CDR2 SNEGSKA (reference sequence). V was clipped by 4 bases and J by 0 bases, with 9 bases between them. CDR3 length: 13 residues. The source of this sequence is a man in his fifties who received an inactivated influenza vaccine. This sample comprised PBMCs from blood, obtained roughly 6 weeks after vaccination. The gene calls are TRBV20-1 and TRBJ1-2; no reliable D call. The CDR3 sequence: CSATAFANYGYTF. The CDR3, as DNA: TGCAGTGCTACTGCTTTTGCTAACTATGGCTACACCTTC.